This T cell receptor beta chain was retrieved from a study of blood T cell repertoires in COVID-19 (TCRdb year 2020). About the investigation overall: The collaborator samples originated in the United States, Italy and Spain and spanned the acute and convalescent phases of COVID-19. Deeply sampled blood TCRbeta repertoires from subjects exposed to, actively infected with, or recovered from COVID-19 were included in the dataset. A de-identified subject ID, COVID-19 status, age in years and sex were almost always included in the sample metadata. The samples were drawn from the first 160 participants of the ongoing ImmuneRACE study and from 950 to 1,500 subjects provided by 6 global collaborators. The material from the prospective study consisted of cDNA or gDNA derived from T cells, B-cell-depleted T cells, or PBMCs. HLA class I and class II types, where available, came from metadata supplied by the sample provider rather than from assay-based typing. A freely available public database, intended as a resource for researchers studying the immune response to SARS-CoV-2, is where the repertoires were released.

Turning to this clone: The antigen it recognizes is unknown. Base qualities are not provided; no much larger clone lies one nucleotide away.

Broader findings and caveats from the paper: The amount of clinical and demographic metadata varied by source and participant and was provided uncurated.

Enrolling through a virtual design, the prospective study's participants ranged in age from roughly 18 to 95 years and lived across roughly 24 United States geographic areas. To assign participants to cohorts, the prospective study relied on clinical history that participants themselves reported in a screening survey and a study questionnaire. Exposed participants had been in contact, within 2 weeks of entering the study, with a person who had a PCR-confirmed or clinician-diagnosed case of COVID-19. In the prospective study, mobile phlebotomists collected whole blood, serum and a nasopharyngeal or oropharyngeal swab from each participant. Prospective study participants could optionally give additional blood draws and questionnaires over a roughly two-month period. Blood samples from the prospective study were shipped frozen or at room temperature prior to DNA extraction. The germline V gene supplies CDR1 SGHNT and CDR2 YENEEA. The CDR3 goes from the cysteine to the phenylalanine over 17 residues. Only the CDR3 region is kept as DNA, spanning 51 bases read in frame from base 1. Deletion took 0 bases off V and 4 bases off J, with a span of 16 bases between the germline ends.

TCRbeta CDR3 regions were amplified from genomic DNA using the immunoSEQ Assay, a bias-controlled multiplex PCR. Processing in the source paper ran as follows. Within the assay, amplification of reference gene primers was used to estimate how many nucleated cells each sample contained. To quantify the absolute abundance of each unique TCRbeta CDR3 rearrangement, sequence reads were collapsed and filtered. For each sample, productive Simpson clonality was calculated as the square root of Simpson's diversity index across productive rearrangements. TCRdb retrieved this table from immuneACCESS and kept in-frame rearrangements only. Not all clones are present; in checked studies, unresolved V genes account for under half, and no reason is known for the remainder. Clone size and the V and J calls come from that table; the DNA yielded D and trimming. The sample table lists roughly 150,000 clones, roughly 87% of them with a count of one. The ten largest make up approximately 4% of the sample.

The sample taken for sequencing was PBMCs or T cells enriched from blood (not recorded which). The TCR was taken from a woman aged 40 to 50 who had been exposed to COVID-19. This sequence uses TRBV11-3 and TRBJ2-1; a confident D gene designation cannot be given. The CDR3 protein sequence reads: CASSLDLGSRPYNEQFF. The DNA reads TGTGCCAGCAGCTTAGATCTAGGATCTCGTCCTTACAATGAGCAGTTCTTC.